Sequencing of this TCR beta chain was carried out in a study of blood T cell repertoires in COVID-19. Study in general: There were acute and convalescent COVID-19 samples, and they came from the United States, Italy and Spain.

In the study's own analysis: How many nucleated cells were present was estimated from reference gene primer amplification. Data came from immunoSEQ multiplex PCR; TCRdb stores just in-frame clones and leaves some out. The V and J calls and clone size are taken from that table; D and trimming were inferred from the DNA. The table shows some 160,000 clones, with 65% to 85% occurring only once. The CDR3 spans 14 residues. The germline CDR1 and CDR2 sequences are KGHSH and LQKENI. V was shortened by 0 bases and J by 11 bases, with 14 bases between the two germline ends. Source material: peripheral blood. This TCR was recovered from an elderly woman with acute or convalescent COVID-19. The chain links TRBV18 to TRBJ1-3; D is uncertain. The CDR3 coding sequence is TGTGCCAGCTCACCACCGGTCGACCGAGACTCCATATATTTT. This codes for CASSPPVDRDSIYF.